This is a list of T cell receptor beta chains from one sample in a study of T-cell reconstitution after alpha-beta-depleted transplantation in children. TCRdb re-called the PCR reads through MiXCR, storing one row per CDR3 protein. The sample has roughly 100,000 distinct CDR3 sequences, roughly 8.3% seen once. Sequencing used PBMCs from the stem cell graft donor, obtained from the stem cell graft. These receptors were taken from a human donor who donated a stem cell graft to a child with congenital amegakaryocytic thrombocytopenia. CDR3s include the opening cysteine and the closing phenylalanine or tryptophan. The D gene is left open where the match is weak. Some rows have no size entry. The others give once, few or many, or a class for an expanded clone.

j_call clone_size v_call d_call cdr3_nt cdr3_aa
TRBJ1-2 many TRBV4-2 - TGTGCCAGCAGCCCCCCCACCGGGACGCATGGCTACACCTTC CASSPPTGTHGYTF
TRBJ2-4 many TRBV11-2 - TGTGCCAGCAGCTACCGACAGGAACTGGGTTTC CASSYRQELGF
TRBJ1-3 many TRBV20-1 - TGCAGTGCTAGTACCCTGCATGCTGGAAACACCATATATTTT CSASTLHAGNTIYF
TRBJ2-3 - TRBV29-1 - TGCAGCGTGAGAGGGCTATCAACTACCAGAGATACGCAGTATTTT CSVRGLSTTRDTQYF
TRBJ2-1 many TRBV15 TRBD2 TGTGCCACCAGCAGGGCAGGACTAGCGGGAGCAAATGAGCAGTTCTTC CATSRAGLAGANEQFF
TRBJ2-1 many TRBV20-1 - TGCAGTGCTGGAGGACGCTACTCCTACAATGAGCAGTTCTTC CSAGGRYSYNEQFF
TRBJ1-1 - TRBV19 - TGTGCCAGTAGTACCATCGTTACCAACCCTGAAGCTTTCTTT CASSTIVTNPEAFF
TRBJ1-4 many TRBV4-3 - TGCGCCAGCAGCCCGGGAGGTGGAAAACTGTTTTTT CASSPGGGKLFF
TRBJ2-5 many TRBV20-1 TRBD2 TGCAGTGGGCTAGCGGGGGTAGAGACCCAGTACTTC CSGLAGVETQYF
TRBJ1-6 - TRBV20-1 - TGCAGTGCTAGACAAGGGGAATATAATTCACCCCTCCACTTT CSARQGEYNSPLHF
TRBJ1-1 - TRBV19 - TGTGCCAGTAGTATAGTCGTCTGGGGGACCACTGAAGCTTTCTTT CASSIVVWGTTEAFF
TRBJ1-2 many TRBV20-1 - TGCAGTGCTATGGACCCACTTATCCTATTGAGCGGCTACACCTTC CSAMDPLILLSGYTF
TRBJ1-2 many TRBV6-5 - TGTGCCAGCAGGCCAGGGTTGGCAGGGGTCGGCTACACCTTC CASRPGLAGVGYTF
TRBJ2-1 - TRBV4-2 TRBD1 TGTGCCAGCAGCCAAGAAGGCCAGGCAGGGGGCAATGAGCAGTTCTTC CASSQEGQAGGNEQFF
TRBJ2-1 many TRBV5-1 TRBD2 TGCGCCAGCAGCGTAGGGTATAGCGGGGGTTCCTACAATGAGCAGTTCTTC CASSVGYSGGSYNEQFF
TRBJ1-2 many TRBV7-9 TRBD1 TGTGCCAGCAGCTTAGTAGGGGACAGTCAGCCCACCTTC CASSLVGDSQPTF
TRBJ2-1 many TRBV4-1 - TGCGCCAGCAGCCAAGTTACCGGTTCCTACAATGAGCAGTTCTTC CASSQVTGSYNEQFF
TRBJ2-1 many TRBV7-2 - TGTGCCAGCAGCTTAGCGGGGGGAATATACAATGAGCAGTTCTTC CASSLAGGIYNEQFF
TRBJ2-1 many TRBV28 - TGTGCCAGCATCTGGGAGGGGGGCAATGAGCAGTTCTTC CASIWEGGNEQFF
TRBJ2-7 few TRBV11-2 TRBD2 TGTGCCAGCAGCTCTCCATTAGCGGGAGCCTACGAGCAGTACTTC CASSSPLAGAYEQYF
TRBJ1-1 many TRBV20-1 - TGCAGTGCTAGGCCCTTCACTGAAGCTTTCTTT CSARPFTEAFF
TRBJ1-1 many TRBV19 - TGTGCCAGTAGTATCCGGAACACTGAAGCTTTCTTT CASSIRNTEAFF
TRBJ1-1 - TRBV30 - TGTGCCTGGGATCCGGGACACACTAACACTGAAGCTTTCTTT CAWDPGHTNTEAFF
TRBJ2-2 many TRBV20-1 TRBD1 TGCAGTGCTAGAGCCTTGACAGGGGGATACACCGGGGAGCTGTTTTTT CSARALTGGYTGELFF
TRBJ2-5 many TRBV20-1 - TGCAGTGCTAGTGGGGACCTAGGGGCATACGAAGGAGAGACCCAGTACTTC CSASGDLGAYEGETQYF
TRBJ2-3 many TRBV27 TRBD1 TGTGCCGCTCGGGACAGGTTAACAGATACGCAGTATTTT CAARDRLTDTQYF
TRBJ2-7 few TRBV7-2 - TGTGCCAGCAGCGGAAGCTCCTACGAGCAGTACTTC CASSGSSYEQYF
TRBJ2-3 many TRBV28 TRBD2 TGTGCCAGCAGCCGGGGACTAGCGGGGGCCTTTGGTACGCAGTATTTT CASSRGLAGAFGTQYF
TRBJ2-1 many TRBV20-1 - TGCAGTGCTGGCTCGAGGTGGAATGAGCAGTTCTTC CSAGSRWNEQFF
TRBJ2-2 many TRBV18 - TGTGCCAGCTCACCACGGGCGGGACCTAACACCGGGGAGCTGTTTTTT CASSPRAGPNTGELFF
TRBJ1-2 many TRBV3-1 - TGTGCCAGCAGCCAAGCCGCCGCCCAGGGACGTAATGGCTACACCTTC CASSQAAAQGRNGYTF
TRBJ2-5 many TRBV3-1 - TGTGCCAGCAGCTCTTGGTCCGAGACCCAGTACTTC CASSSWSETQYF